This T cell receptor (beta chain) was documented in a study of blood T cell repertoires in COVID-19. This clone was recorded only once. Between the trimmed V and J ends, which lost 0 bases and 6 bases, there was a span of 7 bases. CDR3 length: 13 amino acids. Germline V gives CDR1 LNHNV, CDR2 YYDKDF (reference sequence). Repertoires were generated with immunoSEQ multiplex PCR, while TCRdb's copy carries only in-frame clones and drops some. The sample lists roughly 30,000 clones, about 92% occurring once. Seattle patients were enrolled while actively infected and followed longitudinally. The sequenced sample was peripheral blood. This TCR derives from a woman in her sixties or seventies with COVID-19, enrolled during active disease. The chain recombines TRBV15 with TRBJ2-3; D remains ambiguous. CDR3 bases: TGTGCCACCAGCAGAGAAGACACCGATACGCAGTATTTT. This gives the protein CATSREDTDTQYF.